This T cell receptor beta chain was captured in a study of graft-versus-host responses after intestinal transplantation. About the study: The recipients all started with anti-thymocyte globulin induction and then took tacrolimus and steroids for roughly 3 years. Notes on the study in general: Declines in HvG clones occurring early post-transplant were associated with peak circulating GvH clone levels. GvH clones occurred in recipient marrow; some first appeared in ileum or blood.

A note on this clone: Its antigen remains unknown.

Trimming left V 1 base short and J 7 bases short, with 5 bases between. CDR1 MGHRA and CDR2 YSYEKL come from the germline V gene. The CDR3 length is 11 residues. The repertoire was sequenced with immunoSEQ multiplex PCR; TCRdb's copy has only in-frame clones and lacks some. In the table there are about 85,000 clones, around 93% of which are singletons. This sequence was found in a human donor who was the organ donor for an intestinal transplant. Sequences were derived from unstimulated CD8+ T cells sorted from spleen or lymph node cells, sampled before transplant. The chain carries TRBV4-1 and TRBJ2-7; D ambiguous. The CDR3 sequence is CASSQGMEQYF. The CDR3 DNA follows: TGCGCCAGCAGCCAAGGAATGGAGCAGTACTTC.